This is a list of T cell receptor beta chains from one sample in a study of blood T cell repertoires in COVID-19. Assay: immunoSEQ multiplex PCR; the TCRdb copy retains only in-frame clones and omits some. Seen here are around 250,000 clones, about nine tenths observed once, and the top ten hold approximately 2.1%. Specimen: peripheral blood. These receptors were taken from a man aged 30-40 years who had recovered from COVID-19. Each CDR3 is given with its conserved first and last residue. D genes are given only for firm matches. Size tells how often a clone was seen (once, few, many) or the class of an expanded clone, and some rows leave it out.

len: 14
j_gene: TRBJ1-1
abundance: .
d_gene: .
v_gene: TRBV10-1
CDR3nt: TGCGCCAGCAGTGACGGGGGGGCAGGCACTGAAGCTTTCTTT
CDR3aa: CASSDGGAGTEAFF

len: 12
j_gene: TRBJ1-2
abundance: .
d_gene: .
v_gene: TRBV5-4
CDR3nt: TGTGCCAGCAGGGGGCAGTCCTATGGCTACACCTTC
CDR3aa: CASRGQSYGYTF

len: 12
j_gene: TRBJ2-7
abundance: .
d_gene: .
v_gene: TRBV2
CDR3nt: TGTGCCAGCAGTGATCGGGGGATCGAGCAGTACTTC
CDR3aa: CASSDRGIEQYF

len: 13
j_gene: TRBJ2-3
abundance: .
d_gene: TRBD2
v_gene: TRBV10-3
CDR3nt: TGTGCCGTGACCGGGGGGATCACAGATACGCAGTATTTT
CDR3aa: CAVTGGITDTQYF

len: 15
j_gene: TRBJ2-2
abundance: .
d_gene: TRBD1
v_gene: TRBV10-1
CDR3nt: TGCGCCAGCAGTCCATCCGGGACAGGGACCGGGGAGCTGTTTTTT
CDR3aa: CASSPSGTGTGELFF

len: 12
j_gene: TRBJ1-1
abundance: .
d_gene: .
v_gene: TRBV27
CDR3nt: TGTGCCAGTCCGACAGGGAACACTGAAGCTTTCTTT
CDR3aa: CASPTGNTEAFF

len: 14
j_gene: TRBJ2-1
abundance: .
d_gene: .
v_gene: TRBV9
CDR3nt: TGTGCCAGCAGCGTAGAAAACGACTCCAATGAGCAGTTCTTC
CDR3aa: CASSVENDSNEQFF

len: 15
j_gene: TRBJ1-1
abundance: .
d_gene: TRBD1
v_gene: TRBV5-1
CDR3nt: TGCGCCAGCAGCCTACGGACAGGGGAGACCACTGAAGCTTTCTTT
CDR3aa: CASSLRTGETTEAFF

len: 16
j_gene: TRBJ1-1
abundance: .
d_gene: .
v_gene: TRBV18
CDR3nt: TGTGCCAGCTCACCACCGAGAGGTCGGGAAAACACTGAAGCTTTCTTT
CDR3aa: CASSPPRGRENTEAFF

len: 15
j_gene: TRBJ2-5
abundance: .
d_gene: .
v_gene: TRBV10-3
CDR3nt: TGTGCCATCAGTGGGCAGGTCGGTTTGAGAGAGACCCAGTACTTC
CDR3aa: CAISGQVGLRETQYF

len: 13
j_gene: TRBJ1-1
abundance: once
d_gene: .
v_gene: TRBV30
CDR3nt: TGTGCTGGAGAGGGGGAAGATTCCACTGAAGCTTTCTTT
CDR3aa: CAGEGEDSTEAFF

len: 13
j_gene: TRBJ2-7
abundance: .
d_gene: .
v_gene: TRBV7-2
CDR3nt: TGTGCCAGCAGGGAAGGAGGGGTCAACGAGCAGTACTTC
CDR3aa: CASREGGVNEQYF

len: 18
j_gene: TRBJ1-3
abundance: .
d_gene: TRBD1
v_gene: TRBV6-1
CDR3nt: TGTGCCAGCAGTGCCGGGACAGCGCATTTTAACTCTGGAAACACCATATATTTT
CDR3aa: CASSAGTAHFNSGNTIYF

len: 18
j_gene: TRBJ2-7
abundance: .
d_gene: TRBD2
v_gene: TRBV11-2
CDR3nt: TGTGCCAGCAGCTTAGGCGCGGGTAGCGGGGGACAAACCTACGAGCAGTACTTC
CDR3aa: CASSLGAGSGGQTYEQYF

len: 14
j_gene: TRBJ1-1
abundance: .
d_gene: .
v_gene: TRBV5-1
CDR3nt: TGCGCCAGCAGCTGGGAGACCGTTGACACTGAAGCTTTCTTT
CDR3aa: CASSWETVDTEAFF

len: 13
j_gene: TRBJ1-5
abundance: .
d_gene: .
v_gene: TRBV6-5
CDR3nt: TGTGCCAGCAGAAATCGAGGGAATCAGCCCCAGCATTTT
CDR3aa: CASRNRGNQPQHF

len: 12
j_gene: TRBJ1-1
abundance: few
d_gene: TRBD1
v_gene: TRBV10-1
CDR3nt: TGCGCCAGCAGCACAGGGGGCACTGAAGCTTTCTTT
CDR3aa: CASSTGGTEAFF

len: 14
j_gene: TRBJ1-1
abundance: .
d_gene: .
v_gene: TRBV6-5
CDR3nt: TGTGCCAGCAGTTCGACAGGACTGAACACTGAAGCTTTCTTT
CDR3aa: CASSSTGLNTEAFF

len: 16
j_gene: TRBJ2-4
abundance: .
d_gene: .
v_gene: TRBV7-9
CDR3nt: TGTGCCAGCAGCCTCACCTGGACTCTCGCCAAAAACATTCAGTACTTC
CDR3aa: CASSLTWTLAKNIQYF

len: 15
j_gene: TRBJ2-1
abundance: once
d_gene: TRBD2
v_gene: TRBV7-2
CDR3nt: TGTGCCAGCAGCTTACTAGCGGGGGTTTACAATGAGCAGTTCTTC
CDR3aa: CASSLLAGVYNEQFF

len: 17
j_gene: TRBJ1-2
abundance: .
d_gene: TRBD1
v_gene: TRBV5-6
CDR3nt: TGTGCCAGCAGCCTTACCGGGACAGGGGGCATGAACTATGGCTACACCTTC
CDR3aa: CASSLTGTGGMNYGYTF

len: 15
j_gene: TRBJ2-3
abundance: once
d_gene: TRBD1
v_gene: TRBV27
CDR3nt: TGTGCCAGCAGTTTAGGGACAGGGGTAGCAGATACGCAGTATTTT
CDR3aa: CASSLGTGVADTQYF

len: 11
j_gene: TRBJ1-2
abundance: .
d_gene: .
v_gene: TRBV7-9
CDR3nt: TGTGCCAGCAGTCCAGGGGATGGCTACACCTTC
CDR3aa: CASSPGDGYTF

len: 12
j_gene: TRBJ1-6
abundance: .
d_gene: .
v_gene: TRBV7-2
CDR3nt: TGTGCCAGCAGCCGGAGTAATTCACCCCTCCACTTT
CDR3aa: CASSRSNSPLHF

len: 13
j_gene: TRBJ2-7
abundance: .
d_gene: .
v_gene: TRBV7-9
CDR3nt: TGTGCCAGCAGCTTGGACACCTCCTACGAGCAGTACTTC
CDR3aa: CASSLDTSYEQYF

len: 16
j_gene: TRBJ2-2
abundance: .
d_gene: .
v_gene: TRBV3-1/TRBV3-2
CDR3nt: TGTGCCAGCAGCCAAGGGGTCGGGTGGAAAGCCGGGGAGCTGTTTTTT
CDR3aa: CASSQGVGWKAGELFF

len: 15
j_gene: TRBJ2-6
abundance: .
d_gene: .
v_gene: TRBV28
CDR3nt: TGTGCCAGCAGCTTAACGGGCTCTGGGGCCAACGTCCTGACTTTC
CDR3aa: CASSLTGSGANVLTF

len: 14
j_gene: TRBJ1-1
abundance: few
d_gene: .
v_gene: TRBV11-2
CDR3nt: TGTGCCAGCAGCTTAGAGAGGTTGTCCACTGAAGCTTTCTTT
CDR3aa: CASSLERLSTEAFF

len: 16
j_gene: TRBJ2-3
abundance: .
d_gene: TRBD2
v_gene: TRBV7-6
CDR3nt: TGTGCCAGCAGCTTAGGCGGGGGATATAGCACAGATACGCAGTATTTT
CDR3aa: CASSLGGGYSTDTQYF

len: 15
j_gene: TRBJ1-4
abundance: .
d_gene: .
v_gene: TRBV7-2
CDR3nt: TGTGCCAGCAGCTTAACGAGACAGGTTAATGAAAAACTGTTTTTT
CDR3aa: CASSLTRQVNEKLFF

len: 15
j_gene: TRBJ2-7
abundance: .
d_gene: TRBD1
v_gene: TRBV29-1
CDR3nt: TGCAGCGTTGGCCCTCCTTCGACAGGGTCTCGCGAGCAGTACTTC
CDR3aa: CSVGPPSTGSREQYF

len: 14
j_gene: TRBJ2-7
abundance: .
d_gene: TRBD1
v_gene: TRBV7-2
CDR3nt: TGTGCCAGCAGCTCCGGACAGGGGCCCTACGAGCAGTACTTC
CDR3aa: CASSSGQGPYEQYF

len: 15
j_gene: TRBJ2-3
abundance: .
d_gene: TRBD2
v_gene: TRBV7-2
CDR3nt: TGTGCCAGCAGCTTACGGCTAGCGGTAACAGATACGCAGTATTTT
CDR3aa: CASSLRLAVTDTQYF

len: 15
j_gene: TRBJ2-7
abundance: .
d_gene: TRBD2
v_gene: TRBV9
CDR3nt: TGTGCCAGCAGCGTAGGGGGACTAGGGACGTCCGAGCAGTACTTC
CDR3aa: CASSVGGLGTSEQYF

len: 13
j_gene: TRBJ2-2
abundance: .
d_gene: .
v_gene: TRBV5-1
CDR3nt: TGCGCCAGCAGCTTACAGAACACCGGGGAGCTGTTTTTT
CDR3aa: CASSLQNTGELFF

len: 15
j_gene: TRBJ2-3
abundance: .
d_gene: TRBD1
v_gene: TRBV5-1
CDR3nt: TGCGCCAGCTGCAGCACGGGACAGGGTGCAGATACGCAGTATTTT
CDR3aa: CASCSTGQGADTQYF

len: 15
j_gene: TRBJ2-5
abundance: .
d_gene: .
v_gene: TRBV6-5
CDR3nt: TGTGCCAGCACCCGGGACAATAATTTACAAGAGACCCAGTACTTC
CDR3aa: CASTRDNNLQETQYF